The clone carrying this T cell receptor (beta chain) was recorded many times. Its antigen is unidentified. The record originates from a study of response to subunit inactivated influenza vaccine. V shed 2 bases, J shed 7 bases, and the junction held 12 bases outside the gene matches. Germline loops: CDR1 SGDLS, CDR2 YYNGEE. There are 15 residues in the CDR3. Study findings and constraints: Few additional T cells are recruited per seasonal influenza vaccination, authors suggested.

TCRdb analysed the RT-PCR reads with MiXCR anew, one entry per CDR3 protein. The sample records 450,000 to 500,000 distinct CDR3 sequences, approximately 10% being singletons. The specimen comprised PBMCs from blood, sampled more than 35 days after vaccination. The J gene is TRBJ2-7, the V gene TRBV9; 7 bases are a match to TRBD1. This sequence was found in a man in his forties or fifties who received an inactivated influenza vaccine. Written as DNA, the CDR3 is TGTGCCAGCAGCGTTACAGGGGCCCCGAGGGGGGAGCAGTACTTC. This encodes CASSVTGAPRGEQYF.